The 15 T cell receptor beta chains below come from one sample, sequenced in a study of CD8+CD57+ T cells in acquired aplastic anemia. Before being chosen for sequencing, patients had shown CD8+CD57+ cell expansion by flow cytometry. Investigators profiled TCR beta VDJ and CDR3 from genomic DNA template. Via MiXCR, TCRdb re-called the reads, giving one row per CDR3 protein. The data show hundreds of thousands of distinct CDR3 sequences, with less than 35% seen just once and 0.7% to 1% held by the top ten. The specimen was sorted CD4+, CD8+, or CD8+CD57+ T cells (not recorded which) from PBMCs. The source of these receptors is a human donor with aplastic anemia.

This clonotype was seen a handful of times. This chain connects TRBV5-1 to TRBJ1-1, with D uncertain. V lost 7 bases and J lost 7, with 8 bases in between. This CDR3 spans 10 amino acids. CDR1 SGHRS and CDR2 YFSETQ come from the germline V gene. CDR3 region: CASARDEAFF. Written as DNA, the CDR3 is TGCGCCAGCGCGAGGGATGAAGCTTTCTTT.

CDR3 region: CSARDGGGRTEAFF. CDR3 DNA: TGCAGTGCTAGAGATGGAGGGGGCCGGACTGAAGCTTTCTTT. This chain connects TRBV20-1 to TRBJ1-1; 7 bases are a match to TRBD1. Germline V gene sequence: CDR1 DFQATT, CDR2 SNEGSKA (reference sequence). The CDR3 spans 14 residues. The V segment lost 0 bases and the J segment 5 bases; nucleotides outside the gene matches: 6.

This clonotype appeared a few times. The chain recombines TRBV6-2 or TRBV6-3 with TRBJ1-2; D possibly corresponds to TRBD1 (5 bases). Germline CDR1 reads MNHEY; CDR2 reads SVGEGT. Trimming stripped 2 bases from V and 6 bases from J, with 13 bases between. This CDR3 has 14 amino acids. CDR3 sequence reads: CASSYGTVGHGYTF. The CDR3 DNA follows: TGTGCCAGCAGTTACGGGACGGTCGGCCATGGCTACACCTTC.

This clonotype was observed a single time. CDR3 region: CASSHHQTATLAAGNTIYF. The CDR3 region has the DNA TGTGCCAGCAGCCATCACCAAACAGCGACTTTGGCGGCTGGAAACACCATATATTTT. This chain uses TRBV25-1 with TRBJ1-3; D is unresolved. The CDR3 runs 19 residues. Trimming removed 6 bases from V and 2 bases from J, with 26 bases in between. Germline assignment: CDR1 MGHDK and CDR2 SYGVNS.

The chain combines TRBV20-1 with TRBJ1-1, with D perhaps matching TRBD1 (5 bases). The CDR3 has 13 residues. Trimming pared 8 bases from V and 1 base from J, leaving 14 bases between. Germline CDR1 reads DFQATT; CDR2 reads SNEGSKA (reference sequence). The CDR3 sequence: CSTRPTENTEAFF. The CDR3 coding sequence is TGCAGTACCAGGCCGACAGAGAACACTGAAGCTTTCTTT.

The chain employs TRBV5-4 and TRBJ1-2, with no clear D. The CDR3 consists of 13 residues. The V gene's germline CDR1 is SGHNT and CDR2 YYREEE (reference sequence). V shed 4 bases and J shed 7 bases, with 14 bases lying between them. CDR3 sequence: CASSPYPLSGYTF. The CDR3 DNA follows: TGTGCCAGCAGCCCCTACCCCCTTAGTGGCTACACCTTC.

This clonotype occurred many times. The CDR3 DNA sequence: TGTGCCATCAGTGACCCCTCTAGCGGGGGGATCACAGATACGCAGTATTTT. Its translation: CAISDPSSGGITDTQYF. This chain uses TRBV10-3 with TRBJ2-3; the match to TRBD2 covers 11 bases. Germline loops: CDR1 ENHRY, CDR2 SYGVKD. Trimming removed 3 bases from V and 2 bases from J; junction bases left unmatched: 7. The length of the CDR3 is 17 residues.

This clonotype was recorded many times. The chain has TRBV2 and TRBJ1-1, with D tentatively TRBD1 (5 bases). The CDR3 is made up of 12 amino acids. CDR1 and CDR2 (germline): SNHLY, FYNNEI. V was pared by 6 bases and J by 7 bases, with 12 bases between. For the CDR3, the DNA is TGTGCCAGCAGGGGGGTCGGAGGTGAAGCTTTCTTT. Amino acid sequence: CASRGVGGEAFF.

There are a few counts of this clonotype. The chain combines TRBV4-3 with TRBJ1-5; D is unclear. V lost 0 bases, J lost 10 bases, and 16 bases lay in between. CDR3 length: 15 residues. Looked up from germline, CDR1 is LGHNA and CDR2 is YSLEER. The CDR3 coding sequence is TGCGCCAGCAGCCAAGAGGCCTCGGTTGGGCGACCCCAGCATTTT. Protein sequence: CASSQEASVGRPQHF.

For this clonotype: A much larger clone differs from this one at a single base, so this may be a read error. V is TRBV20-1 and J is TRBJ1-2; TRBD1 might be the D (5 bases). The CDR3 has 15 residues. Germline assignment: CDR1 DFQATT and CDR2 SNEGSKA (reference sequence). The CDR3 reads CSAREMGRANYSYTF. The CDR3, as DNA: TGCAGTGCTAGAGAAATGGGACGGGCTAACTATAGCTACACCTTC.

Comment on this clonotype: A clone one base away is much larger, so this may be a read error. This chain joins TRBV19 and TRBJ2-7; 8 positions agree with TRBD1. The CDR3 length is 12 residues. CDR1 and CDR2 from the germline V gene are LNHDA and SQIVND (reference sequence). The CDR3 bases are TGTGCCGGTAGTTATACAGGGGGCGAGCAGTACTTC. Its protein is CAGSYTGGEQYF.

The V call is TRBV6-6, the J call TRBJ2-5, with D maybe TRBD1 (5 bases). Germline values: CDR1 MNHNY, CDR2 SVGAGI (reference sequence). This CDR3 region has 13 residues. The V and J ends lost 7 bases and 5 bases respectively, with 14 bases between them. The CDR3 DNA is TGTGCCAGCATGGACATGGTCTGGGAGACCCAGTACTTC. Protein product: CASMDMVWETQYF.

This clonotype was counted once. The chain recombines TRBV7-9 with TRBJ2-2; D is ambiguous. The CDR3 is 13 residues long. CDR1 is SEHNR and CDR2 is FQNEAQ in the germline V gene (reference sequence). Trimming took off 11 bases at V and 5 bases at J, with 15 bases between the two ends. As DNA, the CDR3 is TGTGCCGGGCCGAGACACCGAACCGGGGAGCTGTTTTTT. Translating gives CAGPRHRTGELFF.

V usage is TRBV19 and J usage is TRBJ1-1; the D gene is possibly TRBD1 (5 bases). This CDR3 is built from 14 residues. Germline CDR1 and CDR2: LNHDA and SQIVND (reference sequence). V was cut by 9 bases and J by 1 base, with 15 bases left in between. The chain's CDR3 is CASSPWTPNTEAFF. DNA for the CDR3: TGTGCCAGCAGCCCGTGGACACCGAACACTGAAGCTTTCTTT.

The table lists this clonotype with many counts. V gene TRBV2 combines with J gene TRBJ1-5, with D possibly matching TRBD1 (6 bases). V was trimmed by 6 bases and J by 2 bases, leaving 11 bases between them. Germline assignment: CDR1 SNHLY and CDR2 FYNNEI. This CDR3 has 14 residues. The CDR3 coding sequence is TGTGCCAGCAGCCAGGGGAAGGGCAATCAGCCCCAGCATTTT. This encodes CASSQGKGNQPQHF. Together with reference TRBV2 and TRBJ1-5, the CDR3 gives the full variable domain: EPEVTQTPSHQVTQMGQEVILRCVPISNHLYFYWYRQILGQKVEFLVSFYNNEISEKSEIFDDQFSVERPDGSNFTLKIRSTKLEDSAMYFCASSQGKGNQPQHFGDGTRLSIL.